Shown below are 25 T cell receptor beta chains from a single sample sequenced in a study of CD8 T cells in Susac syndrome. Roughly 0.45 to 1 ug RNA was reverse transcribed with random hexamers. TCRdb reprocessed the immunoSEQ multiplex PCR reads with MiXCR, giving one entry per CDR3 protein. This sample carries some 100,000 distinct CDR3 sequences, roughly 90% of them seen once, and the ten largest clones take about 0.11%. The sequencing input was CD8+ T cells from PBMCs. The receptors derive from a human donor in good health.

This sequence joins TRBV7-2 and TRBJ1-1; 8 bases align to TRBD1. This CDR3 comprises 15 residues. The ends lost 3 bases at V and 4 bases at J; junction bases unmatched: 7. Germline values: CDR1 SGHTA, CDR2 FQGNSA. The CDR3 reads CASSFLGQGRTEAFF. In nucleotides, the CDR3 is TGTGCCAGCAGCTTCCTCGGACAGGGCCGCACTGAAGCTTTCTTT.

The chain links TRBV27 to TRBJ2-7; a weak D match, TRBD1 (5 bases). The germline CDR1 and CDR2 sequences are MNHEY and SMNVEV (reference sequence). The CDR3 loop spans 12 amino acids. The ends were cut back, 8 bases at V and 7 bases at J, with 15 bases in the middle. The DNA for the CDR3 is TGTGCCAGCGGGGCACGGCGCAGAGAGCAGTACTTC. It translates to CASGARRREQYF.

This chain links TRBV2 with TRBJ2-1, with 8 nucleotides matching TRBD1. Germline V CDR1 and CDR2: SNHLY, FYNNEI. With 8 bases clipped from V and 9 bases from J, the junction kept 6 bases outside the gene matches. The CDR3 has 12 residues. The CDR3 here is CASGQGATEQFF. The CDR3, as DNA: TGTGCCAGCGGGCAGGGGGCAACTGAGCAGTTCTTC.

V gene TRBV27 combines with J gene TRBJ2-7; possible D gene TRBD1, 5 bases. Trimming removed 5 bases at V and 5 bases at J, with 13 bases between. Germline loops: CDR1 MNHEY, CDR2 SMNVEV (reference sequence). This CDR3 contains 13 residues. This CDR3 is CASSPAQGNEQYF. The CDR3 nucleotides read TGTGCCAGCAGTCCCGCTCAGGGTAACGAGCAGTACTTC.

CDR3 DNA sequence: TGTGCCAGCAGCCAAGACAGGGCGGTGAGCACAGATACGCAGTATTTT. Its protein is CASSQDRAVSTDTQYF. The gene calls are TRBV4-2 and TRBJ2-3, with D maybe TRBD1 (5 bases). The CDR3 loop spans 16 amino acids. The V end was cut by 0 bases, the J end by 0 bases, with 10 bases between. Germline V CDR1 and CDR2: LGHNA, YNFKEQ.

The chain carries TRBV5-1 and TRBJ1-1; D remains ambiguous. There are 15 residues in the CDR3. The V gene's germline CDR1 is SGHRS and CDR2 YFSETQ. Trimming pared 1 base from V and 3 bases from J, leaving 13 bases between. The CDR3 reads CASSLFGGADTEAFF. In nucleotides, the CDR3 is TGCGCCAGCAGCTTGTTCGGCGGAGCGGACACTGAAGCTTTCTTT.

V usage is TRBV20-1 and J usage is TRBJ2-7, with D perhaps matching TRBD2 (5 bases). This CDR3 region has 13 residues. CDR1 DFQATT and CDR2 SNEGSKA come from the germline V gene (reference sequence). V was clipped by 6 bases and J by 2 bases, with 14 bases between them. The DNA for the CDR3 is TGCAGTGCCCCCGACTACTATACCTACGAGCAGTACTTC. Translated, it gives CSAPDYYTYEQYF.

The V and J genes are TRBV30 and TRBJ1-1, with D perhaps TRBD1 (6 bases). Per the germline V gene, CDR1 is GTSNPN and CDR2 is SVGIG (reference sequence). The length of the CDR3 is 14 residues. V was clipped by 4 bases and J by 4 bases, with 16 bases between them. This CDR3 reads CAWTLHRVRTEAFF. The CDR3 region has the DNA TGTGCCTGGACCTTACACAGGGTACGCACTGAAGCTTTCTTT.

The genes are TRBV12-3 or TRBV12-4 and TRBJ1-2; maybe TRBD1 (5 bases). V lost 1 base and J 2 bases, leaving 14 bases between the germline ends. The CDR3 runs 16 residues. The CDR3 DNA sequence: TGTGCCAGCAGTTTAGGAGGCGCAGGGCGAAACTATGGCTACACCTTC. Residues: CASSLGGAGRNYGYTF.

On this clonotype: At one of its ends the junction is not consistent with the germline gene, which may arise from a read error. This chain joins TRBV9 and TRBJ1-2; D is undetermined. The germline V gene has CDR1 SGDLS and CDR2 YYNGEE. The CDR3 runs to 15 residues. The CDR3 is CANSAEAMVFYGYTF. CDR3 coding DNA: TGTGCCAACAGCGCCGAGGCAATGGTTTTCTATGGCTACACCTTC. Supplemented by reference TRBV9 and TRBJ1-2, the full variable domain reads DSGVTQTPKHLITATGQRVTLRCSPRSGDLSVYWYQQSLDQGLQFLIQYYNGEERAKGNILERFSAQQFPDLHSELNLSSLELGDSALYFCANSAEAMVFYGYTFGSGTRLTVV.

This chain connects TRBV19 to TRBJ1-6, with a tentative D call TRBD1 (5 bases). The CDR3 is 13 amino acids. Trimming cost V 5 bases and J 7 bases, with 9 bases left between them. Germline CDR1 is LNHDA and CDR2 is SQIVND (reference sequence). CDR3 region: CASSATVNSPLHF. DNA for the CDR3: TGTGCCAGTAGTGCGACAGTAAATTCACCCCTCCACTTT.

The chain joins TRBV5-1 to TRBJ2-5, with TRBD2 matching 10 bases. J was trimmed by 1 base and V by 4 bases; bases with no gene match: 7. The CDR3 sequence is 16 residues long. The germline V gene has CDR1 SGHRS and CDR2 YFSETQ. CDR3 sequence: CASSPGLATIQETQYF. In DNA, the CDR3 is TGCGCCAGCAGCCCGGGACTAGCGACAATCCAAGAGACCCAGTACTTC.

The chain has TRBV10-2 and TRBJ2-6; D is unresolved. The CDR3 runs to 14 residues. V was clipped by 0 bases and J by 1 base, with 1 base between them. CDR1 is WSHSY, CDR2 SAAADI, per germline. The CDR3 DNA follows: TGCGCCAGCAGTGAGTCGTCTGGGGCCAACGTCCTGACTTTC. Protein: CASSESSGANVLTF.

The V call is TRBV7-9, the J call TRBJ2-2; D possibly corresponds to TRBD2 (5 bases). Trimming cost V 5 bases and J 2 bases, with 15 bases left between them. This CDR3 region has 16 residues. The germline V gene has CDR1 SEHNR and CDR2 FQNEAQ (reference sequence). The CDR3 DNA reads as TGTGCCAGCAGCGACAAGCGGAGTGGCAACACCGGGGAGCTGTTTTTT. Translation: CASSDKRSGNTGELFF.

The chain links TRBV20-1 to TRBJ2-3; 8 bases align to TRBD2. The V and J ends lost 6 bases and 5 bases, in that order; junction bases with no gene match: 19. The CDR3 has 17 residues. The germline gives CDR1 DFQATT, CDR2 SNEGSKA (reference sequence). Here the CDR3 DNA reads TGCAGTGCGCCTCGGTGGGAGACTAGCGAGAGGAGAGATACGCAGTATTTT. Translation gives CSAPRWETSERRDTQYF.

This chain joins TRBV29-1 and TRBJ1-1; the D gene is possibly TRBD1 (5 bases). Germline V gene data show CDR1 as SQVTM and CDR2 as ANQGSEA. V was shortened by 7 bases and J by 3 bases, with 15 bases between the two germline ends. The CDR3 length is 13 residues. CDR3 region: CSGRTRDDTEAFF. CDR3 DNA sequence: TGCAGCGGACGGACCCGGGACGACACTGAAGCTTTCTTT.

The rearrangement links TRBV5-1 to TRBJ1-2; 7 bases are shared with TRBD1. Trimming at V came to 6 bases and at J to 8 bases, leaving 16 bases not matched to a gene. The CDR3 has 15 amino acids. Germline CDR1 SGHRS, CDR2 YFSETQ. CDR3 in DNA: TGCGCCAGCACCGGGAATGTACAGGGGCCGACGGGCTACACCTTC. It codes for CASTGNVQGPTGYTF.

The gene calls are TRBV18 and TRBJ1-6; the D gene is possibly TRBD1 (5 bases). This CDR3 has 15 residues. CDR1 KGHSH and CDR2 LQKENI come from the germline V gene. V gave up 2 bases and J gave up 5 bases, with 10 bases separating them. The CDR3 protein is CASSPGATDNSPLHF. CDR3 DNA sequence: TGTGCCAGCTCACCAGGGGCGACTGATAATTCACCCCTCCACTTT.

The V and J genes are TRBV19 and TRBJ2-2; D gene uncertain. The CDR3 runs to 14 residues. V dropped 2 bases and J dropped 3 bases, with 7 bases sitting between them. Germline V gene data show CDR1 as LNHDA and CDR2 as SQIVND (reference sequence). CDR3 residues: CASSIMADTGELFF. CDR3 nucleotide sequence: TGTGCCAGTAGTATAATGGCAGACACCGGGGAGCTGTTTTTT.

The chain recombines TRBV10-3 with TRBJ1-2; TRBD1 aligns across 8 bases. The CDR3 totals 12 residues. Unmatched junction bases numbered 5, after V lost 10 bases and J lost 4 bases. The germline V gene has CDR1 ENHRY and CDR2 SYGVKD. CDR3 amino acids: CATWTGTYGYTF. The CDR3 nucleotides read TGTGCCACCTGGACAGGGACCTATGGCTACACCTTC.

The gene calls are TRBV20-1 and TRBJ2-7; 12 bases agree with TRBD2. The CDR3 spans 14 residues. CDR1 is DFQATT and CDR2 is SNEGSKA in the germline V gene (reference sequence). V lost 3 bases, J lost 10 bases, and 10 bases stayed unmatched. The CDR3 is CSASRTSGTMVQYF. The CDR3 bases are TGCAGTGCTAGTAGGACTAGCGGGACAATGGTACAGTACTTC.

The chain couples TRBV7-3 to TRBJ2-2, with unresolved D. V shed 6 bases and J shed 7 bases, with 9 bases lying between them. The germline V gene encodes CDR1 SGHTA and CDR2 FQGTGA. The CDR3 spans 12 residues. The CDR3: CASSPGVGELFF. The CDR3 region has the DNA TGTGCCAGCAGTCCCGGCGTCGGGGAGCTGTTTTTT.

This CDR3 reads CASSQEGRGALGGELFF. For the CDR3, the DNA is TGTGCCAGCAGCCAAGAGGGCCGAGGGGCGTTGGGCGGGGAGCTGTTTTTT. J is TRBJ2-2 and V is TRBV4-2, with D possibly called TRBD1 or TRBD2 (5 bases each). The CDR3 totals 17 residues. The V end was cut by 0 bases, the J end by 7 bases, with 18 bases between. Germline assignment: CDR1 LGHNA and CDR2 YNFKEQ.

CDR3 in amino acids: CSAELAGGRNIQYF. The CDR3 nucleotides are TGCAGTGCGGAGCTGGCGGGAGGGAGAAACATTCAGTACTTC. The V and J genes are TRBV20-1 and TRBJ2-4; TRBD2 matches 9 bases. This CDR3 region has 14 residues. CDR1 is DFQATT, CDR2 SNEGSKA, per germline (reference sequence). V shed 6 bases and J 6 bases; nucleotides not matched to a gene: 9.

This chain links TRBV5-1 with TRBJ2-1; 8 bases are a match to TRBD2. V lost 0 bases, J lost 6 bases, and 11 bases stayed unmatched. This CDR3 is 17 amino acids long. Germline V gives CDR1 SGHRS, CDR2 YFSETQ. DNA of the CDR3: TGCGCCAGCAGCTTGGCCCCCCGAGTAGCGGGAAGCAATGAGCAGTTCTTC. It specifies CASSLAPRVAGSNEQFF.